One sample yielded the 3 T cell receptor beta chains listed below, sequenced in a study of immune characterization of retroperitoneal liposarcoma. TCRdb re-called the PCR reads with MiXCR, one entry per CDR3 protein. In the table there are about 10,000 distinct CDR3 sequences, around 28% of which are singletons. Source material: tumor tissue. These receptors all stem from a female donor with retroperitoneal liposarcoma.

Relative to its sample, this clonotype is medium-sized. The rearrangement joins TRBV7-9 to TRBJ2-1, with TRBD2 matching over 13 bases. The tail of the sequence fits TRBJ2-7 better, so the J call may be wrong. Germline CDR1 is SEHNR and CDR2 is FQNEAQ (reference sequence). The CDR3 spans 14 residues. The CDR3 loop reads CASSRTSGSYEQYF. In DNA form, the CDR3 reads TGTGCCAGCAGCCGGACTAGCGGGAGCTACGAGCAGTACTTC.

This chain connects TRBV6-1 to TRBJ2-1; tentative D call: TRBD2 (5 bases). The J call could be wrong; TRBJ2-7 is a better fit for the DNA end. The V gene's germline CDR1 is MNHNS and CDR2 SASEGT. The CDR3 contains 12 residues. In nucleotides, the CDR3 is TGTGCCAGCAGCTCCTACACGGGAGAGCAGTACTTC. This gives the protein CASSSYTGEQYF.

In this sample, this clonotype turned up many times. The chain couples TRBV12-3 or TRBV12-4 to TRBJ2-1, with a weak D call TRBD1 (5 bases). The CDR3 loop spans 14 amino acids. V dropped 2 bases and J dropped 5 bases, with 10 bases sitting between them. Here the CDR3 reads CASSLWGPDNEQFF. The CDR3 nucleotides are TGTGCCAGCAGTTTATGGGGCCCGGACAATGAGCAGTTCTTC.